Following are 2 T cell receptor beta chains from one sample sequenced in a study of blood T cell repertoires in COVID-19. This table comes from immunoSEQ multiplex PCR, and its TCRdb copy is limited to in-frame clones, with some not included. There are about 260,000 clones in the sample; roughly 82% occur only once, and 2% to 2.5% lies in the top ten. The specimen sequenced was PBMCs or T cells enriched from blood (not recorded which). The receptor set was obtained from a woman between 50 and 59 years old who had recovered from COVID-19.

This chain connects TRBV25-1 to TRBJ2-7; the D is unclear. Germline V lookup: CDR1 MGHDK, CDR2 SYGVNS. V was pared by 4 bases and J by 2 bases, with 12 bases between. This CDR3 spans 14 amino acids. The CDR3 DNA follows: TGTGCCAGCAGTGCGACCCGAGGAGCCTACGAGCAGTACTTC. It yields the protein CASSATRGAYEQYF.

This chain links TRBV5-1 with TRBJ1-4; the D gene is possibly TRBD1 (5 bases). The ends were cut back, 3 bases at V and 8 bases at J, with 14 bases in the middle. There are 14 residues in the CDR3. Germline CDR1 and CDR2: SGHRS and YFSETQ. The CDR3 loop reads CASSSSDWGEKLFF. The CDR3 DNA sequence: TGCGCCAGCAGCTCCTCCGACTGGGGCGAAAAACTGTTTTTT.